Listed here are 14 T cell receptor beta chains from one sample, sequenced in a study of T cell repertoires in cytomegalovirus infection (dated 2019 in TCRdb). These TCRs' antigens remain unknown. The sequencer listed for this sample is Illumina HiSeq 1500. TCRdb itself trimmed the public reads at Q25 with fastp, ran MiXCR and retained productive beta chains. For every CDR3 protein sequence, its rows merge into one entry that carries the most common genes and DNA. A total of some 700,000 distinct CDR3 sequences appear in this sample, roughly 33% of them only once. Of the sample, 15% to 20% is held by the ten largest clones. According to the study, the label for this sample's treatment or condition signals: in vitro stimulation with specific CMV peptide epitopes to enrich CMV-specific T cells. The source material was cultured PBMCs, sampled from culture after CMV antigen stimulation. Every receptor here comes from a human donor in good health (CMV status not recorded). Some clones in this sample may be carry-over from other donors' samples.

This sequence joins TRBV28 and TRBJ2-3, with D tentatively TRBD1 (6 bases). The V gene's germline CDR1 is MDHEN and CDR2 SYDVKM. There are 16 residues in the CDR3. Trimming removed 3 bases from V and 2 bases from J, with 15 bases in between. As DNA, the CDR3 is TGTGCCAGCAGTTTTGGGCAGGGGCGATACACAGATACGCAGTATTTT. This encodes CASSFGQGRYTDTQYF.

The chain employs TRBV30 and TRBJ2-1; D is possibly TRBD1 or TRBD2 (5 bases each). Germline assignment: CDR1 GTSNPN and CDR2 SVGIG (reference sequence). V dropped 5 bases and J dropped 0 bases, with 11 bases sitting between them. The CDR3 is 14 amino acids. CDR3 protein: CAWQWGSSYNEQFF. In nucleotides, the CDR3 is TGTGCCTGGCAATGGGGGAGCTCCTACAATGAGCAGTTCTTC.

The chain uses TRBV3-1 and TRBJ1-1; D uncertain. Looked up from germline, CDR1 is LGHDT and CDR2 is YNNKEL (reference sequence). Between the trimmed V and J ends, which lost 0 bases and 5 bases, there was a span of 7 bases. This CDR3 has 13 amino acids. This CDR3 is CASSQDHRTEAFF. CDR3 in DNA: TGTGCCAGCAGCCAAGATCACCGGACTGAAGCTTTCTTT.

The chain has TRBV6-1 and TRBJ2-7; no clear D gene. The CDR3 is made up of 13 amino acids. The V gene's germline CDR1 is MNHNS and CDR2 SASEGT. Trimming took 2 bases from V and 0 from J, leaving 5 bases between them. CDR3 coding DNA: TGTGCCAGCAGTGAATTGAGCTCCTACGAGCAGTACTTC. This gives the protein CASSELSSYEQYF.

V gene TRBV4-1 combines with J gene TRBJ1-6; 9 nucleotides align to TRBD1. This CDR3 has 15 residues. J gave up 7 bases and V 4 bases, and 5 bases lay outside the gene matches. The germline V gene encodes CDR1 MGHRA and CDR2 YSYEKL. In DNA, the CDR3 is TGCGCCAGCAGCCTCAAGACAGGGGGAAATTCACCCCTCCACTTT. Amino acids: CASSLKTGGNSPLHF.

V and J are TRBV7-6 and TRBJ1-3, with D unclear. Germline CDR1 SGHVS, CDR2 FNYEAQ. V gave up 1 base and J gave up 0 bases, with 13 bases separating them. The CDR3 runs 17 residues. The chain's CDR3 is CASSLVGSGISGNTIYF. DNA for the CDR3: TGTGCCAGCAGCTTAGTGGGGTCGGGGATCTCTGGAAACACCATATATTTT. The full variable domain, its missing parts supplied by reference TRBV7-6 and TRBJ1-3, is GAGVSQSPRYKVTKRGQDVALRCDPISGHVSLYWYRQALGQGPEFLTYFNYEAQQDKSGLPNDRFSAERPEGSISTLTIQRTEQRDSAMYRCASSLVGSGISGNTIYFGEGSWLTVV.

This chain connects TRBV6-8 to TRBJ1-5; perhaps TRBD1 as D (6 bases). The CDR3 runs 17 residues. V was trimmed by 7 bases and J by 0 bases, leaving 19 bases between them. Germline V gives CDR1 MNHGY, CDR2 SAAAGT. CDR3 region: CASIPSVGADSNQPQHF. CDR3 nucleotides: TGTGCCAGCATCCCCTCGGTGGGGGCGGATAGCAATCAGCCCCAGCATTTT.

About this clonotype itself: Given the absence of the conserved phenylalanine or tryptophan at the CDR3 end, a read error is likely. No DNA is shown, since the ends of the CDR3 on it are uncertain; the CDR3 is the one TCRdb lists. The chain carries TRBV7-2 and TRBJ2-5; the table gives TRBD1 as D, unverified against the DNA. From its first to its last residue, the CDR3 has 11 amino acids. The germline gives CDR1 SGHTA, CDR2 FQGNSA. CDR3 amino acids: CASSPRLYDPG.

This chain connects TRBV3-1 to TRBJ1-6; TRBD1 is a possible D gene (5 bases). This CDR3 has 15 residues. The germline V gene encodes CDR1 LGHDT and CDR2 YNNKEL (reference sequence). The ends were cut back, 0 bases at V and 8 bases at J, with 11 bases in the middle. The CDR3 nucleotides read TGTGCCAGCAGCCAAGATACGGGGCAGCATTCACCCCTCCACTTT. Translation: CASSQDTGQHSPLHF. Together with reference TRBV3-1 and TRBJ1-6, the CDR3 gives the full variable domain: DTAVSQTPKYLVTQMGNDKSIKCEQNLGHDTMYWYKQDSKKFLKIMFSYNNKELIINETVPNRFSPKSPDKAHLNLHINSLELGDSAVYFCASSQDTGQHSPLHFGNGTRLTVT.

The chain is built from TRBV11-2 and TRBJ1-1; weak D call: TRBD1 (5 bases). Trimming pared 3 bases from V and 5 bases from J, leaving 10 bases between. Germline loops: CDR1 SGHAT, CDR2 FQNNGV. CDR3 length: 13 amino acids. The CDR3 loop reads CASSFQGETEAFF. The CDR3 region has the DNA TGTGCCAGCAGCTTCCAGGGAGAAACTGAAGCTTTCTTT.

This clonotype was seen many times. V is TRBV7-2 and J is TRBJ2-4, with 7 bases that match TRBD2. CDR1 SGHTA and CDR2 FQGNSA come from the germline V gene. V trimming: 5 bases; J trimming: 5 bases; junction bases outside the gene matches: 9. This CDR3 is built from 15 residues. The CDR3 DNA reads as TGTGCCAGCAGCGCCTACGGGGGGTATGAAAACATTCAGTACTTC. Residues: CASSAYGGYENIQYF.

V usage is TRBV20-1 and J usage is TRBJ1-4, with D perhaps TRBD1 (5 bases). Trimming left V 7 bases short and J 7 bases short, with 16 bases between. The length of the CDR3 is 13 residues. CDR1 DFQATT and CDR2 SNEGSKA come from the germline V gene (reference sequence). CDR3 coding DNA: TGCAGTGTAAGGGGCGCGGGGGGTGAAAAACTGTTTTTT. This codes for CSVRGAGGEKLFF.

About this clonotype: Mismatch with germline at one junction end may stem from a read error. The chain couples TRBV5-1 to TRBJ2-7; D perhaps matches TRBD1 (6 bases). Looked up from germline, CDR1 is SGHRS and CDR2 is YFSETQ. The CDR3 spans 13 residues. CDR3 DNA sequence: TGCGCCAGCACCAGTGAGGGACACCCGAGACCTTTCTTC. This sequence encodes CASTSEGHPRPFF. The entire variable domain, with the rest obtained from reference TRBV5-1 and TRBJ2-7, is as follows: KAGVTQTPRYLIKTRGQQVTLSCSPISGHRSVSWYQQTPGQGLQFLFEYFSETQRNKGNFPGRFSGRQFSNSRSEMNVSTLELGDSALYLCASTSEGHPRPFFGPGTRLTVT.

CDR3 region: CSAQRTAYEKLFF. The CDR3 nucleotides are TGCAGTGCCCAGCGGACAGCTTATGAAAAACTGTTTTTT. This chain joins TRBV20-1 and TRBJ1-4, with a possible D match to TRBD1 (6 bases). The CDR3 spans 13 residues. Germline CDR1 DFQATT, CDR2 SNEGSKA (reference sequence). V lost 6 bases, J lost 6 bases, and 14 bases lay in between.